One sample yielded the 23 T cell receptor beta chains listed below, sequenced in a study of cytomegalovirus exposure and HLA in healthy donors. 60 Vbeta and 13 Jbeta primers were used in PCR. Some clones are missing from TCRdb's copy, which holds only in-frame ones; the method was immunoSEQ multiplex PCR. The sample yields roughly 160,000 clones, about 85% seen once. Sequenced sample: PBMCs. All receptors come from a man aged 25-45 years in good health and CMV-seropositive.

The chain employs TRBV2 and TRBJ2-2, with 10 nucleotides matching TRBD1. V lost 6 bases and J lost 5; bases outside the gene matches: 9. CDR1 and CDR2 (germline): SNHLY, FYNNEI. The CDR3 contains 16 residues. CDR3 DNA sequence: TGTGCCAGCAGACATTCGACAGGGGGCAGGACCGGGGAGCTGTTTTTT. The encoded protein is CASRHSTGGRTGELFF.

V gene TRBV5-4 combines with J gene TRBJ1-1, with D uncertain. The ends were cut back, 0 bases at V and 7 bases at J, with 10 bases in the middle. The CDR3 consists of 13 residues. Germline assignment: CDR1 SGHNT and CDR2 YYREEE (reference sequence). The CDR3 DNA sequence: TGTGCCAGCAGCTTGGCCGCAGGCCTTGAAGCTTTCTTT. Translation: CASSLAAGLEAFF.

The chain is built from TRBV7-8 and TRBJ1-1; 8 nucleotides agree with TRBD1. Germline V lookup: CDR1 SGHVS, CDR2 FQNEAQ. Unmatched junction bases numbered 5, after V lost 5 bases and J lost 3 bases. The CDR3 is 14 amino acids. In DNA, the CDR3 is TGTGCCAGCAGCGAGGGGACAGGATACACTGAAGCTTTCTTT. Its translation: CASSEGTGYTEAFF. Full variable domain (rest looked up from reference TRBV7-8 and TRBJ1-1): GAGVSQSPRYKVAKRGQDVALRCDPISGHVSLFWYQQALGQGPEFLTYFQNEAQLDKSGLPSDRFFAERPEGSVSTLKIQRTQQEDSAVYLCASSEGTGYTEAFFGQGTRLTVV.

The CDR3 coding sequence is TGTGCCAGCAGCCCGAGGACTAGCGGGAGGTACGAGCAGTACTTC. Protein: CASSPRTSGRYEQYF. This chain connects TRBV5-4 to TRBJ2-7; 14 positions match TRBD2. From germline, CDR1 is SGHNT and CDR2 YYREEE (reference sequence). The CDR3 sequence is 15 residues long. Losses at the gene ends were 4 bases for V and 4 bases for J; bases not matched to a gene: 4.

As regards this clone: Relative to the germline gene, one junction end is altered; a read error may explain this. V usage is TRBV7-9 and J usage is TRBJ2-5, with 7 nucleotides matching TRBD2. Germline V gives CDR1 SEHNR, CDR2 FQNEAQ (reference sequence). The CDR3 loop spans 18 amino acids. The CDR3 region is CSSKPWGGRAENQETQYF. The CDR3 DNA follows: TGTTCCAGCAAACCTTGGGGAGGGAGGGCCGAGAACCAAGAGACCCAGTACTTC.

The chain is built from TRBV5-4 and TRBJ1-1, with D unresolved. Trimming cost V 2 bases and J 2 bases, with 19 bases left between them. Germline CDR1 reads SGHNT; CDR2 reads YYREEE (reference sequence). This CDR3 has 17 amino acids. The CDR3 DNA reads TGTGCCAGCAGCTTAGGAGGCCGGCCGCCGGGAAACACTGAAGCTTTCTTT. Protein sequence: CASSLGGRPPGNTEAFF. Full variable domain (missing parts from reference TRBV5-4 and TRBJ1-1): ETGVTQSPTHLIKTRGQQVTLRCSSQSGHNTVSWYQQALGQGPQFIFQYYREEENGRGNFPPRFSGLQFPNYSSELNVNALELDDSALYLCASSLGGRPPGNTEAFFGQGTRLTVV.

The chain has TRBV7-2 and TRBJ2-3, with 8 bases fitting TRBD1. Germline V lookup: CDR1 SGHTA, CDR2 FQGNSA. This CDR3 region has 16 residues. With 3 bases clipped from V and 0 bases from J, the junction kept 5 bases outside the gene matches. The CDR3 reads CASSLNRDRSTDTQYF. The CDR3 coding sequence is TGTGCCAGCAGCTTGAACCGGGACAGGAGCACAGATACGCAGTATTTT.

This clone was found once. V usage is TRBV10-3 and J usage is TRBJ2-5, with D perhaps TRBD2 (5 bases). V lost 1 base and J 4 bases, leaving 7 bases between the germline ends. The CDR3 is 13 residues long. The germline V gene has CDR1 ENHRY and CDR2 SYGVKD. The CDR3 reads CAISEYGGETQYF. For the CDR3, the DNA is TGTGCCATCAGTGAGTATGGAGGAGAGACCCAGTACTTC.

The gene calls are TRBV19 and TRBJ2-1, with TRBD2 matching 7 bases. The CDR3 sequence is 15 residues long. J lost 5 bases, V lost 7 bases, and 11 bases had no gene match. Germline CDR1 is LNHDA and CDR2 is SQIVND (reference sequence). CDR3 residues: CASIDVSAGNNEQFF. DNA for the CDR3: TGTGCCAGTATCGACGTATCAGCGGGAAACAATGAGCAGTTCTTC. The full variable domain, in which reference TRBV19 and TRBJ2-1 provide the parts outside the CDR3, is DGGITQSPKYLFRKEGQNVTLSCEQNLNHDAMYWYRQDPGQGLRLIYYSQIVNDFQKGDIAEGYSVSREKKESFPLTVTSAQKNPTAFYLCASIDVSAGNNEQFFGPGTRLTVL.

This clone was recorded a few times. The J gene is TRBJ2-7, the V gene TRBV5-6, with TRBD1 identical over 11 bases. The germline V gene encodes CDR1 SGHDT and CDR2 YYEEEE. The CDR3 runs 13 residues. Trimming at V came to 3 bases and at J to 7 bases, leaving 3 bases not matched to a gene. CDR3 nucleotides: TGTGCCAGCAGCTGGACAGGGGGCGGAGAGCAGTACGTC. Translating gives CASSWTGGGEQYV.

The chain uses TRBV4-3 and TRBJ2-1, with D perhaps TRBD2 (6 bases). The CDR3 loop spans 13 amino acids. The ends were cut back, 2 bases at V and 8 bases at J, with 10 bases in the middle. The germline gives CDR1 LGHNA, CDR2 YSLEER. The CDR3 coding sequence is TGCGCCAGCAGCCAACGGGGGATCGATGAGCAGTTCTTC. It is translated as CASSQRGIDEQFF.

For the CDR3, the DNA is TGTGCCAGTAGTATCGGGACAGGGGTTCAGCCCCAGCATTTT. It translates to CASSIGTGVQPQHF. V and J are TRBV19 and TRBJ1-5; 10 bases line up with TRBD1. V lost 3 bases to trimming and J lost 6 bases; unmatched junction nucleotides: 2. Germline V gene sequence: CDR1 LNHDA, CDR2 SQIVND (reference sequence). There are 14 residues in the CDR3. The full variable domain, with the rest looked up from reference TRBV19 and TRBJ1-5, is DGGITQSPKYLFRKEGQNVTLSCEQNLNHDAMYWYRQDPGQGLRLIYYSQIVNDFQKGDIAEGYSVSREKKESFPLTVTSAQKNPTAFYLCASSIGTGVQPQHFGDGTRLSIL.

CDR3 in amino acids: CASSAGGSGNTIYF. The CDR3 DNA reads as TGTGCCAGCAGCGCAGGGGGCTCTGGAAACACCATATATTTT. The rearrangement links TRBV7-9 to TRBJ1-3, with 7 bases aligning to TRBD1. Germline V gives CDR1 SEHNR, CDR2 FQNEAQ (reference sequence). V trimming: 5 bases; J trimming: 0 bases; junction bases outside the gene matches: 1. This CDR3 has 14 residues.

V is TRBV9 and J is TRBJ1-1, with a weak D call TRBD1 (6 bases). The germline V gene encodes CDR1 SGDLS and CDR2 YYNGEE. Trimming removed 0 bases at V and 1 base at J, with 13 bases between. This CDR3 is 16 amino acids long. Here the CDR3 reads CASSVGKDSQNTEAFF. The CDR3 DNA reads TGTGCCAGCAGCGTAGGGAAGGACAGTCAGAACACTGAAGCTTTCTTT.

The chain combines TRBV5-4 with TRBJ2-2; 7 nucleotides align to TRBD2. V was clipped by 10 bases and J by 6 bases; unmatched bases: 9. From germline, CDR1 is SGHNT and CDR2 YYREEE (reference sequence). The CDR3 contains 13 residues. The CDR3 reads CAWGRELAGELFF. In nucleotides, the CDR3 is TGTGCCTGGGGGAGGGAGTTAGCCGGGGAGCTGTTTTTT.

This clone showed up just once. The V and J genes are TRBV6-1 and TRBJ1-2; TRBD1 is a possible D gene (6 bases). Per the germline V gene, CDR1 is MNHNS and CDR2 is SASEGT. With 7 bases removed from V and 4 bases from J, the gap between germline ends came to 19 bases. The CDR3 sequence is 15 residues long. DNA of the CDR3: TGTGCCAGCACCGAGGGGGGGCCGTACACCTATGGCTACACCTTC. Protein product: CASTEGGPYTYGYTF.

The CDR3 DNA follows: TGTGCCAGCAGCTTGGGCAGGGACACTGAAGCTTTCTTT. Amino acids: CASSLGRDTEAFF. The chain combines TRBV5-5 with TRBJ1-1, with D possibly matching TRBD1 (5 bases). Per germline, CDR1 SGHKS and CDR2 YYEKEE (reference sequence). The CDR3 consists of 13 residues. The germline V and J ends were trimmed by 0 bases and 3 bases, with 6 bases remaining between them.

V is TRBV5-1 and J is TRBJ1-2; no definite D call. V was clipped by 1 base and J by 4 bases, with 20 bases between them. Germline V gives CDR1 SGHRS, CDR2 YFSETQ. This CDR3 is 17 amino acids long. DNA of the CDR3: TGCGCCAGCAGCTTGAATCCCCAGCAGGCCGAAAGCTATGGCTACACCTTC. This gives the protein CASSLNPQQAESYGYTF.

The chain joins TRBV13 to TRBJ2-1; 8 bases match TRBD2. Unmatched junction bases numbered 8, after V lost 7 bases and J lost 6 bases. The germline gives CDR1 PRHDT, CDR2 FYEKMQ (reference sequence). The CDR3 sequence is 14 residues long. CDR3 protein: CASKSGLGINEQFF. The CDR3, as DNA: TGTGCCAGCAAGTCGGGACTAGGAATCAATGAGCAGTTCTTC. Full variable domain (outside the CDR3, taken from reference TRBV13 and TRBJ2-1): AAGVIQSPRHLIKEKRETATLKCYPIPRHDTVYWYQQGPGQDPQFLISFYEKMQSDKGSIPDRFSAQQFSDYHSELNMSSLELGDSALYFCASKSGLGINEQFFGPGTRLTVL.

This clone was seen a handful of times. This rearrangement joins TRBV5-5 to TRBJ1-1; TRBD1 agrees at 8 bases. V lost 7 bases and J lost 3; bases outside the gene matches: 8. This CDR3 is built from 14 residues. Germline-derived CDR1 and CDR2 are SGHKS and YYEKEE (reference sequence). CDR3 protein: CASDSRQGYTEAFF. The CDR3 nucleotides are TGTGCCAGCGACAGCAGACAGGGGTACACTGAAGCTTTCTTT. Full variable domain (rest looked up from reference TRBV5-5 and TRBJ1-1): DAGVTQSPTHLIKTRGQQVTLRCSPISGHKSVSWYQQVLGQGPQFIFQYYEKEERGRGNFPDRFSARQFPNYSSELNVNALLLGDSALYLCASDSRQGYTEAFFGQGTRLTVV.

This sequence joins TRBV11-2 and TRBJ1-2; no reliable D call. The V gene's germline CDR1 is SGHAT and CDR2 FQNNGV. V was trimmed by 1 base and J by 0 bases, leaving 6 bases between them. The CDR3 is 14 amino acids. The CDR3 here is CASSLGATNYGYTF. CDR3 coding DNA: TGTGCCAGCAGCTTAGGTGCGACTAACTATGGCTACACCTTC.

V is TRBV9 and J is TRBJ1-1; no definite D call. CDR1 and CDR2 (germline): SGDLS, YYNGEE. V shed 0 bases and J shed 7 bases, with 7 bases lying between them. There are 12 residues in the CDR3. CDR3 nucleotide sequence: TGTGCCAGCAGCGTAGTCCGAGGTGAAGCTTTCTTT. Its protein product is CASSVVRGEAFF.

The chain links TRBV9 to TRBJ1-4; D unresolved. The CDR3 consists of 13 residues. Germline lookup yields CDR1 SGDLS and CDR2 YYNGEE. V lost 3 bases to trimming and J lost 8 bases, with 11 bases between them. CDR3 sequence: CASSAAVHEKLFF. The CDR3 nucleotides are TGTGCCAGCAGCGCCGCGGTCCACGAAAAACTGTTTTTT.